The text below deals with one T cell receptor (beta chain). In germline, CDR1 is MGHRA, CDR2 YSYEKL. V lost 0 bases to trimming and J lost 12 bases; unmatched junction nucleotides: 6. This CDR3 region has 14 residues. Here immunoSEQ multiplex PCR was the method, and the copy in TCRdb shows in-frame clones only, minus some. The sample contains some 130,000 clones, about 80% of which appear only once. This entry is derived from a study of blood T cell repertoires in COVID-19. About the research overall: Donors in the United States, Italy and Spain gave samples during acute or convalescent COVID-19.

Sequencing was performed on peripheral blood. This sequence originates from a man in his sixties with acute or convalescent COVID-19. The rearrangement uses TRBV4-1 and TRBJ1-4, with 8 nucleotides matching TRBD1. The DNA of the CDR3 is TGCGCCAGCAGCCAAGAGTTTGACAGGGGAGAACTGTTTTTT. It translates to CASSQEFDRGELFF.